This TCR beta chain was identified in a study of T cell responses to AZD1222 COVID-19 vaccine. Overall study findings and caveats: Within unmutated variant regions lay the reported targets of nearly half of spike-specific TCRs.

Repertoires were generated with immunoSEQ multiplex PCR, while TCRdb's copy carries only in-frame clones and drops some. The table records approximately 150,000 clones, approximately 91% of them present only once. The CDR3 covers 13 residues. The germline V gene encodes CDR1 KGHSH and CDR2 LQKENI. V was clipped by 2 bases and J by 5 bases, with 9 bases between them. In the case of this clone: No antigen is known for it.

The receptor was derived from an adult who received the AZD1222 COVID-19 vaccine. The rearrangement uses TRBV18 and TRBJ1-1; D call uncertain. The specimen comprised peripheral blood, sampled 28 days after the second AZD1222 dose. The CDR3 sequence: CASSPGRQTEAFF. CDR3 nucleotides: TGTGCCAGCTCACCAGGGCGGCAGACTGAAGCTTTCTTT.